This T cell receptor beta chain was profiled in a study of blood T cell repertoires in COVID-19. The length of the CDR3 is 14 residues. Trimming left V 6 bases short and J 2 bases short, with 15 bases between. Germline assignment: CDR1 SQVTM and CDR2 ANQGSEA. Original processing methods: Reference gene primer amplification gave nucleated cell count estimates. The protocol was immunoSEQ multiplex PCR, while the TCRdb copy is restricted to in-frame clones and leaves out a portion. V and J calls and clone size are those listed in that table; D and trimming were worked out from the DNA. The data show more than 150,000 clones, more than 75% seen once. Recruits, aged 18 to 89 years, lived in 24 US areas. Participants' own reports of clinical history determined their cohort assignment. Symptom resolution, clearance, or two negative PCRs marked donors in Cohort 3 as recovered.

This clonotype originated in a woman aged 45-60 years who had recovered from COVID-19. The J gene is TRBJ2-3, the V gene TRBV29-1, with a possible D match to TRBD2 (5 bases). Material for sequencing was PBMCs or T cells enriched from blood (not recorded which). The DNA of the CDR3 is TGCAGCGTGGCGCGCGGGTGGGACACAGATACGCAGTATTTT. This gives the protein CSVARGWDTDTQYF.